The source of this T cell receptor (beta chain) is a study of blood T cell repertoires in COVID-19 (TCRdb year 2020). Notes on the research overall: Samples from collaborators originated in the United States, Italy and Spain and spanned both the acute and convalescent phases of COVID-19. The repertoires were released in a freely available public database intended as a resource for research on the immune response to SARS-CoV-2. Nearly every sample came with metadata listing a de-identified subject ID, COVID-19 status, age in years and sex. The dataset comprised deeply sampled blood TCRbeta repertoires from subjects exposed to, actively infected with, or recovered from COVID-19. The material from the prospective study consisted of cDNA or gDNA derived from T cells, B-cell-depleted T cells, or PBMCs. The samples were drawn from the first 160 participants of the ongoing ImmuneRACE study and from under 1,500 subjects provided by 6 global collaborators. HLA class I and class II types, where available, came from metadata supplied by the sample provider rather than from assay-based typing. The paper as a whole reports these results and caveats: The quantity of clinical and demographic metadata differed by source and by participant and was supplied without curation.

In the prospective study, participants were about 18 to 89 years old, resided in fewer than 25 geographic areas of the United States, and were enrolled through a virtual design. To assign participants to cohorts, the prospective study relied on clinical history that participants themselves reported in a screening survey and a study questionnaire. Recovered participants in ImmuneRACE Cohort 3 were defined as having two consecutive negative NP/OP PCR tests, clearance from a healthcare professional, or resolution of symptoms. In the prospective study, whole blood, serum and a nasopharyngeal or oropharyngeal swab were collected from each participant by mobile phlebotomists. Participants in the prospective study had the option to provide additional blood draws and questionnaires over a roughly two-month period. Blood samples from the prospective study were shipped frozen or at room temperature prior to DNA extraction.

As regards this clone: Its antigen remains undetermined. Per-base quality was not reported, and no clone a single base away is much larger than it.

TCRbeta CDR3 regions were amplified from genomic DNA using the immunoSEQ Assay, a bias-controlled multiplex PCR. Per the authors' processing: Within the assay, amplification of reference gene primers was used to estimate how many nucleated cells each sample contained. To quantify the absolute abundance of each unique TCRbeta CDR3 rearrangement, sequence reads were collapsed and filtered. For each sample, productive Simpson clonality was calculated by taking the square root of Simpson's diversity index across productive rearrangements. The source is immuneACCESS, and TCRdb retained only in-frame sequences with V and J called. Part of the clones is not carried over; for the studies checked, unresolved V genes explain less than half of this, and the remainder is unexplained. That table supplies the V and J calls and clone size; D and trimming were determined from the DNA. This sample lists about 300,000 clones; around 86% were detected once. Of the sample, 10% falls within the top ten clones.

The TCR comes from a woman aged 18-35 years who had recovered from COVID-19. The sample comprised PBMCs or T cells enriched from blood (not recorded which).

The nucleotides read TGTGCCTGGAATCTGGGGGCCGAGGATACGCAGTATTTT. Protein translation: CAWNLGAEDTQYF. The sequence is built from TRBV30 and TRBJ2-3; a weak D assignment points to TRBD1 (6 bases agree). CDR1 and CDR2 are drawn from the germline V gene (reference sequence): GTSNPN, SVGIG. V is cut by 4 bases and J by 6 bases, and the space between the germline ends is 14 bases. Its CDR3 holds 13 amino acids, cysteine through phenylalanine. The DNA shown is the 39-base CDR3, in frame from base 1.